This passage covers 13 T cell receptor beta chains from one sample sequenced in a study of blood T cell repertoires in COVID-19 (dated by TCRdb to 2020 to 2022). Libraries were built with the immunoSEQ multiplex PCR assay. TCRdb provides this immuneACCESS table in a form limited to in-frame rearrangements. Some clones are lacking; in checked studies, under half of them reflect an unresolved V gene, and why the rest are absent is not known. The sample table lists 35,000 to 55,000 clones, less than 90% of them with a count of one. The top ten constitute approximately 7.4% of the sample. Sequencing input: peripheral blood. Source of these receptors: a man aged 60 to 69 with active COVID-19.

V usage is TRBV19 and J usage is TRBJ2-1, with 10 bases matching TRBD2. The V gene end was trimmed by 2 bases and the J gene end by 7 bases; junction bases not matched to a gene: 5. Germline V gives CDR1 LNHDA, CDR2 SQIVND (reference sequence). The CDR3 extends over 15 amino acids. The CDR3 region has the DNA TGTGCCAGTAGTATAACTAGCGGGATTTTGAATGAGCAGTTCTTC. Protein sequence: CASSITSGILNEQFF.

The chain carries TRBV6-2 or TRBV6-3 and TRBJ1-1; TRBD1 is a possible D gene (5 bases). Per the germline V gene, CDR1 is MNHEY and CDR2 is SVGEGT. The CDR3 length is 16 residues. Between the trimmed V and J ends, which lost 6 bases and 0 bases, there was a span of 17 bases. The CDR3 region is CASSQDKGRLNTEAFF. In DNA, the CDR3 is TGTGCCAGCAGCCAAGATAAGGGGAGGTTGAACACTGAAGCTTTCTTT.

The chain joins TRBV28 to TRBJ1-4; tentatively, D is TRBD1 (6 bases). The CDR3 extends over 16 amino acids. Looked up from germline, CDR1 is MDHEN and CDR2 is SYDVKM. V was pared by 4 bases and J by 7 bases, with 19 bases between. Written as DNA, the CDR3 is TGTGCCAGCAGTTCCCTCAAGGGGGAGATGGGTGAAAAACTGTTTTTT. Protein product: CASSSLKGEMGEKLFF.

The rearrangement uses TRBV21-1 and TRBJ1-5. TRBV21-1 is a pseudogene locus. The length of the CDR3 is 17 residues. CDR3 nucleotides: TGTGCCAGCAGCAAAGTGGGGAGGGGGGTGAGCAATCAGCCCCAGCATTTT. Its protein is CASSKVGRGVSNQPQHF.

In this sample, this clone turned up once. The chain combines TRBV28 with TRBJ1-5; unclear D gene. CDR1 and CDR2 from the germline V gene are MDHEN and SYDVKM. Trimming cost V 7 bases and J 2 bases, with 9 bases left between them. This CDR3 contains 13 residues. The CDR3 loop reads CASIRAGNQPQHF. The CDR3 nucleotides are TGTGCCAGCATCCGTGCGGGCAATCAGCCCCAGCATTTT. Variable domain in full (rest from reference TRBV28 and TRBJ1-5): DVKVTQSSRYLVKRTGEKVFLECVQDMDHENMFWYRQDPGLGLRLIYFSYDVKMKEKGDIPEGYSVSREKKERFSLILESASTNQTSMYLCASIRAGNQPQHFGDGTRLSIL.

The chain carries TRBV7-2 and TRBJ2-2; possibly TRBD2 for D (5 bases). The CDR3 spans 15 residues. The ends were cut back, 1 base at V and 7 bases at J, with 13 bases in the middle. The germline gives CDR1 SGHTA, CDR2 FQGNSA. CDR3 coding DNA: TGTGCCAGCAGCTTAGGTCCGCTAGCCGGCGGGGAGCTGTTTTTT. It translates to CASSLGPLAGGELFF. The entire variable domain, with the rest obtained from reference TRBV7-2 and TRBJ2-2, is as follows: GAGVSQSPSNKVTEKGKDVELRCDPISGHTALYWYRQSLGQGLEFLIYFQGNSAPDKSGLPSDRFSAERTGGSVSTLTIQRTQQEDSAVYLCASSLGPLAGGELFFGEGSRLTVL.

As DNA, the CDR3 is TGTGCCAGCAGCCCGACTGACTCCTACGAGCAGTACTTC. It codes for CASSPTDSYEQYF. The chain has TRBV9 and TRBJ2-7; D is uncertain. V was clipped by 4 bases and J by 0 bases, with 8 bases between them. There are 13 residues in the CDR3. Germline CDR1 SGDLS, CDR2 YYNGEE.

This CDR3 reads CASSLSSVTSGEETQYF. Here the CDR3 DNA reads TGTGCCAGCAGCTTGTCAAGCGTGACTAGCGGAGAAGAGACCCAGTACTTC. The chain joins TRBV7-6 to TRBJ2-5; TRBD2 aligns across 9 bases. V was pared by 3 bases and J by 3 bases, with 11 bases of the junction left unmatched. The CDR3 runs to 17 residues. Germline V gene sequence: CDR1 SGHVS, CDR2 FNYEAQ.

This CDR3 is CASILAGLGNEQFF. DNA of the CDR3: TGTGCCAGCATCCTAGCGGGACTCGGCAATGAGCAGTTCTTC. The chain joins TRBV2 to TRBJ2-1; 9 bases map to TRBD2. The germline CDR1 and CDR2 sequences are SNHLY and FYNNEI. The junction had 7 bases not matched to a gene; V was cut back by 7 bases and J by 6 bases. CDR3 size: 14 residues.

This chain links TRBV28 with TRBJ1-1; D ambiguous. Trimming pared 5 bases from V and 5 bases from J, leaving 12 bases between. The CDR3 is 13 amino acids. Per germline, CDR1 MDHEN and CDR2 SYDVKM. CDR3 nucleotide sequence: TGTGCCAGCAGTCCACCCCGGGGAACTGAAGCTTTCTTT. It translates to CASSPPRGTEAFF.

The V and J genes are TRBV28 and TRBJ1-6; 9 positions agree with TRBD1. The CDR3 has 16 residues. The J segment lost 7 bases and the V segment lost 6 bases, leaving 10 bases of the junction unmatched. In germline, CDR1 is MDHEN, CDR2 SYDVKM. This chain's CDR3 is CASSPTGGRGNSPLHF. In DNA, the CDR3 is TGTGCCAGCAGCCCCACAGGGGGCCGGGGGAATTCACCCCTCCACTTT. The complete variable domain, with remaining parts taken from reference TRBV28 and TRBJ1-6, reads DVKVTQSSRYLVKRTGEKVFLECVQDMDHENMFWYRQDPGLGLRLIYFSYDVKMKEKGDIPEGYSVSREKKERFSLILESASTNQTSMYLCASSPTGGRGNSPLHFGNGTRLTVT.

V gene TRBV4-1 combines with J gene TRBJ1-1, with D unresolved. Germline CDR1 and CDR2: MGHRA and YSYEKL. The CDR3 covers 13 residues. The V gene lost 0 bases and the J gene lost 2 bases, with 4 bases spanning the gap. The CDR3 DNA follows: TGCGCCAGCAGCCAAGATATAAACACTGAAGCTTTCTTT. This translates into CASSQDINTEAFF.

The V gene is TRBV7-6, the J gene TRBJ1-1; 7 positions match TRBD1. Unmatched junction bases numbered 14, after V lost 1 base and J lost 6 bases. The CDR3 sequence is 17 residues long. CDR1 SGHVS and CDR2 FNYEAQ come from the germline V gene. CDR3 loop: CASSLGAGSRGVAEAFF. The CDR3 nucleotides are TGTGCCAGCAGCTTAGGGGCAGGGAGCAGGGGGGTCGCTGAAGCTTTCTTT.